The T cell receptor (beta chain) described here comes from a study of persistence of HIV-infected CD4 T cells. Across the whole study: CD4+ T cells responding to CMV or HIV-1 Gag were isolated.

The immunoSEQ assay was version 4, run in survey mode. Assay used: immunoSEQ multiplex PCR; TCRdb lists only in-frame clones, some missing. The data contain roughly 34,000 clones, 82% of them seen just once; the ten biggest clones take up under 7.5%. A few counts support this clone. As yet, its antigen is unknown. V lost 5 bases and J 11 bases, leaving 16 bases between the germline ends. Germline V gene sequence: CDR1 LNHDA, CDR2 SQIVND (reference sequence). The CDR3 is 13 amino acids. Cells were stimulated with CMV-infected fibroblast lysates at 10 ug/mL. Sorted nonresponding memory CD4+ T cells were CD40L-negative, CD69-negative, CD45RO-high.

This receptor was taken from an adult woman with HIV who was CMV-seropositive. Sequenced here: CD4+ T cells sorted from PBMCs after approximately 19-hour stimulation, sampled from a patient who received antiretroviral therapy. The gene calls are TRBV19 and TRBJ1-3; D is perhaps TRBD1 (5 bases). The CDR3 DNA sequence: TGTGCCAGTAGTCACCGAGGGGAATCTGCCATATATTTT. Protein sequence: CASSHRGESAIYF.